Below are 15 T cell receptor beta chains sequenced from a single sample in a study of T cell clones after liver transplantation (dated by TCRdb to between 2017 and 2020). Library preparation employed the immunoSEQ multiplex PCR assay. As stored in TCRdb, this immuneACCESS dataset retains in-frame rearrangements with V and J assigned. A fraction of the clones does not appear; measured against another copy, unresolved V genes explain less than half of the discrepancy, and the remainder lacks a known reason. This sample gives some 120,000 clones in total; roughly nine tenths of them show up just once. The biggest ten clones account for 0.65% to 0.85% of the sample. The starting material was CD4+ T cells from blood, obtained 12 months after liver transplant. Receptors originate from a human patient who received a liver transplant. Following transplantation, part of the T cell population may be supplied by the graft donor rather than the patient.

This clone appeared once. The rearrangement uses TRBV7-8 and TRBJ1-2; D not resolved. The CDR3 is 16 residues long. V dropped 5 bases and J dropped 7 bases, with 23 bases sitting between them. Germline loops: CDR1 SGHVS, CDR2 FQNEAQ. CDR3 residues: CASSPSTRRVVGGYTF. CDR3 in DNA: TGTGCCAGCAGCCCCTCGACCAGGAGGGTCGTAGGTGGCTACACCTTC. Combining the CDR3 with reference TRBV7-8 and TRBJ1-2 gives the whole variable domain GAGVSQSPRYKVAKRGQDVALRCDPISGHVSLFWYQQALGQGPEFLTYFQNEAQLDKSGLPSDRFFAERPEGSVSTLKIQRTQQEDSAVYLCASSPSTRRVVGGYTFGSGTRLTVV.

This clone was seen only once. The V call is TRBV5-1, the J call TRBJ2-7; no definite D call. Germline CDR1 is SGHRS and CDR2 is YFSETQ. The V gene lost 3 bases and the J gene lost 3 bases, with 13 bases spanning the gap. This CDR3 contains 14 residues. Here the CDR3 reads CASSSEASLYEQYF. In DNA, the CDR3 is TGCGCCAGCAGCTCCGAGGCCAGTCTCTACGAGCAGTACTTC.

The chain combines TRBV15 with TRBJ1-5; no definite D call. Per germline, CDR1 LNHNV and CDR2 YYDKDF (reference sequence). V was pared by 0 bases and J by 6 bases, with 6 bases between. The length of the CDR3 is 13 residues. The CDR3 DNA sequence: TGTGCCACCAGCAGAGATCTGGTTCAGCCCCAGCATTTT. Protein product: CATSRDLVQPQHF.

The chain carries TRBV6-1 and TRBJ2-3, with D possibly called TRBD1 or TRBD2 (5 bases each). This CDR3 has 15 amino acids. Trimming removed 6 bases from V and 1 base from J, with 14 bases in between. CDR1 and CDR2 (germline): MNHNS, SASEGT. The CDR3 protein is CASRRPGARTDTQYF. The CDR3 bases are TGTGCCAGCAGGCGCCCCGGGGCACGCACAGATACGCAGTATTTT.

The chain combines TRBV7-2 with TRBJ1-5; D is uncertain. The ends were cut back, 5 bases at V and 3 bases at J, with 11 bases in the middle. In germline, CDR1 is SGHTA, CDR2 FQGNSA. This CDR3 has 14 residues. The CDR3 loop is CASSPMSINQPQHF. Here the CDR3 DNA reads TGTGCCAGCAGCCCAATGAGCATCAATCAGCCCCAGCATTTT.

The chain has TRBV28 and TRBJ1-5; D perhaps matches TRBD1 (5 bases). CDR1 and CDR2 (germline): MDHEN, SYDVKM. Trimming removed 3 bases from V and 6 bases from J, with 12 bases in between. This CDR3 is built from 14 residues. The CDR3 here is CASSFPTRGQPQHF. In DNA form, the CDR3 reads TGTGCCAGCAGTTTCCCTACGAGGGGTCAGCCCCAGCATTTT.

This chain links TRBV7-6 with TRBJ2-4; D gene uncertain. CDR1 and CDR2 from the germline V gene are SGHVS and FNYEAQ. Trimming removed 4 bases at V and 5 bases at J, with 9 bases between. The CDR3 loop spans 13 amino acids. CDR3 nucleotides: TGTGCCAGCAGCTCCTCCGGCCAAAACATTCAGTACTTC. Protein: CASSSSGQNIQYF.

The J gene is TRBJ2-7, the V gene TRBV6-5; D tentatively fits TRBD1 or TRBD2 (5 bases each). V dropped 4 bases and J dropped 5 bases, with 21 bases sitting between them. Germline CDR1 and CDR2: MNHEY and SVGAGI. The CDR3 covers 16 residues. CDR3: CASSWRPPGPLHEQYF. The CDR3 coding sequence is TGTGCCAGCAGTTGGCGCCCGCCGGGACCCCTCCACGAGCAGTACTTC.

This chain links TRBV18 with TRBJ1-2; 8 positions match TRBD1. Trimming took 2 bases from V and 8 from J; bases not matched to a gene: 16. The CDR3 loop spans 17 amino acids. Germline V lookup: CDR1 KGHSH, CDR2 LQKENI. CDR3: CASSPKGQGLNNWGYTF. CDR3 DNA: TGTGCCAGCTCACCAAAAGGACAGGGCCTCAATAACTGGGGCTACACCTTC.

The chain recombines TRBV4-1 with TRBJ2-5; D is ambiguous. CDR1 and CDR2 (germline): MGHRA, YSYEKL. Trimming shortened V by 1 base and J by 4 bases, and 10 bases separated the two germline ends. This CDR3 has 14 amino acids. The CDR3, as DNA: TGCGCCAGCAGCCAAGTTTGGGTGGGAGAGACCCAGTACTTC. Its translation: CASSQVWVGETQYF.

This chain connects TRBV6-1 to TRBJ1-5; D remains unclear. V was shortened by 4 bases and J by 9 bases, with 13 bases between the two germline ends. Germline assignment: CDR1 MNHNS and CDR2 SASEGT. This CDR3 has 13 residues. CDR3 sequence reads: CASSGWGERPQHF. The CDR3, as DNA: TGTGCCAGCAGTGGCTGGGGAGAGCGGCCCCAGCATTTT.

J is TRBJ2-2 and V is TRBV28; 8 bases align to TRBD1. The CDR3 covers 15 residues. With 5 bases clipped from V and 4 bases from J, the junction kept 6 bases outside the gene matches. The V gene's germline CDR1 is MDHEN and CDR2 SYDVKM. The DNA of the CDR3 is TGTGCCAGCAGTCCAGACAGGGGTCGCACCGGGGAGCTGTTTTTT. This codes for CASSPDRGRTGELFF. Drawing the rest from reference TRBV28 and TRBJ2-2, the complete variable domain is DVKVTQSSRYLVKRTGEKVFLECVQDMDHENMFWYRQDPGLGLRLIYFSYDVKMKEKGDIPEGYSVSREKKERFSLILESASTNQTSMYLCASSPDRGRTGELFFGEGSRLTVL.

The chain joins TRBV7-9 to TRBJ2-1; 10 bases map to TRBD2. CDR3 length: 18 amino acids. From germline, CDR1 is SEHNR and CDR2 FQNEAQ (reference sequence). J gave up 6 bases and V 4 bases, and 15 bases lay outside the gene matches. CDR3 coding DNA: TGTGCCAGCAGCTATCCCCCAAGGTCTAGCGGGAGAGGCAATGAGCAGTTCTTC. This translates into CASSYPPRSSGRGNEQFF.

The chain employs TRBV5-1 and TRBJ1-2, with D possibly matching TRBD1 (5 bases). Looked up from germline, CDR1 is SGHRS and CDR2 is YFSETQ. The V end was cut by 1 base, the J end by 6 bases, with 13 bases between. The CDR3 runs 14 residues. CDR3 sequence: CASSLSGVGHGYTF. The CDR3, as DNA: TGCGCCAGCAGCTTGTCCGGAGTGGGGCATGGCTACACCTTC. Full variable domain (remainder filled in from reference TRBV5-1 and TRBJ1-2): KAGVTQTPRYLIKTRGQQVTLSCSPISGHRSVSWYQQTPGQGLQFLFEYFSETQRNKGNFPGRFSGRQFSNSRSEMNVSTLELGDSALYLCASSLSGVGHGYTFGSGTRLTVV.

This chain joins TRBV7-9 and TRBJ2-5; 8 bases fit TRBD2. Germline values: CDR1 SEHNR, CDR2 FQNEAQ (reference sequence). The CDR3 contains 17 residues. J lost 1 base, V lost 7 bases, and 14 bases had no gene match. The CDR3: CASIKALASGSQETQYF. The DNA of the CDR3 is TGTGCCAGCATTAAAGCCCTGGCTAGCGGGTCCCAAGAGACCCAGTACTTC. The full variable domain, its missing parts supplied by reference TRBV7-9 and TRBJ2-5, is DTGVSQNPRHKITKRGQNVTFRCDPISEHNRLYWYRQTLGQGPEFLTYFQNEAQLEKSRLLSDRFSAERPKGSFSTLEIQRTEQGDSAMYLCASIKALASGSQETQYFGPGTRLLVL.